These 10 T cell receptor beta chains came from one sample sequenced in a study of a mutant IDH1 vaccine in newly diagnosed glioma (dated by TCRdb to the early 2020s). The library came from the immunoSEQ multiplex PCR assay. Not all clones reach the TCRdb copy of this immuneACCESS table, which keeps in-frame sequences only. Checked studies attribute under half of the gap to unresolved V genes and leave the rest unexplained. The sample table lists 60,000 to 65,000 clones, about four fifths of them with a count of one. The ten largest clones represent 3.8% of the sample. No antigens are known for them. Interpreted using the paper, the time point label stands for: week 47, end of study. Each vaccine dose, consisting of 300 ug of a 20-mer mutant IDH1 peptide in Montanide, was administered subcutaneously with topical imiquimod. The sample here was PBMCs, taken from a glioma patient whose treatment included an IDH1 peptide vaccine. These receptors originate from a man aged 30 to 39 with glioma.

This clone has only a few counts. The chain links TRBV19 to TRBJ1-5; the D is unclear. Germline V CDR1 and CDR2: LNHDA, SQIVND (reference sequence). Trimming pared 5 bases from V and 6 bases from J, leaving 14 bases between. The CDR3 loop spans 14 amino acids. CDR3 amino acids: CASSFVGPLQPQHF. The DNA of the CDR3 is TGTGCCAGTAGTTTTGTCGGGCCTCTTCAGCCCCAGCATTTT.

This chain's CDR3 is CASSDTGTYSTEAFF. The CDR3 nucleotides are TGCGCCAGCAGTGATACCGGGACCTACTCCACTGAAGCTTTCTTT. The J gene is TRBJ1-1, the V gene TRBV10-1, with D possibly matching TRBD1 (5 bases). The CDR3 loop spans 15 amino acids. The germline CDR1 and CDR2 sequences are WNHNN and SYGVQD (reference sequence). V lost 3 bases and J 4 bases, leaving 15 bases between the germline ends.

J is TRBJ2-1 and V is TRBV18; TRBD1 aligns across 10 bases. Germline V gives CDR1 KGHSH, CDR2 LQKENI. This CDR3 region has 17 residues. The trim removed 3 bases at V and 6 bases at J, leaving 11 bases unmatched. The CDR3 loop reads CASSPRGGTGAANEQFF. CDR3 in DNA: TGTGCCAGCTCACCCCGGGGGGGGACAGGGGCGGCCAATGAGCAGTTCTTC.

The chain has TRBV6-6 and TRBJ2-1; D might be TRBD2 (5 bases). Trimming stripped 2 bases from V and 8 bases from J, with 19 bases between. The germline gives CDR1 MNHNY, CDR2 SVGAGI (reference sequence). The CDR3 extends over 16 amino acids. This CDR3 reads CASSYTGMDWIDEQFF. The CDR3 DNA reads TGTGCCAGCAGTTACACCGGGATGGATTGGATCGATGAGCAGTTCTTC.

A few counts support this clone. The gene calls are TRBV18 and TRBJ1-1, with 7 bases matching TRBD1. The V segment lost 3 bases and the J segment 5 bases; nucleotides outside the gene matches: 3. The germline V gene encodes CDR1 KGHSH and CDR2 LQKENI. The CDR3 extends over 13 amino acids. The CDR3 nucleotides are TGTGCCAGCTCACCCGGGACAGCGACTGAAGCTTTCTTT. Its translation: CASSPGTATEAFF.

The rearrangement links TRBV19 to TRBJ2-1, with 9 nucleotides matching TRBD2. The V segment lost 6 bases and the J segment 7 bases; nucleotides outside the gene matches: 10. CDR3 size: 15 residues. The germline CDR1 and CDR2 sequences are LNHDA and SQIVND (reference sequence). The CDR3 DNA is TGTGCCAGTAGAAACCCCCCAGCGGGGGGTAATGAGCAGTTCTTC. Its protein is CASRNPPAGGNEQFF.

The rearrangement uses TRBV30 and TRBJ2-7, with 11 positions matching TRBD1. Germline V gives CDR1 GTSNPN, CDR2 SVGIG (reference sequence). This CDR3 is built from 13 residues. Losses at the gene ends were 1 base for V and 5 bases for J; bases not matched to a gene: 1. The CDR3 DNA is TGTGCCTGGAGTGGGACAGGGGGCGACGAGCAGTACTTC. It codes for CAWSGTGGDEQYF.

This chain joins TRBV15 and TRBJ2-7, with 11 bases aligning to TRBD2. The CDR3 runs 16 residues. J gave up 3 bases and V 3 bases, and 7 bases lay outside the gene matches. Germline V gene data show CDR1 as LNHNV and CDR2 as YYDKDF (reference sequence). The CDR3 nucleotides are TGTGCCACCAGCAGCCCGGGACTAGCGGAGAACTACGAGCAGTACTTC. Translated: CATSSPGLAENYEQYF. The whole variable domain, remainder taken from reference TRBV15 and TRBJ2-7, is DAMVIQNPRYQVTQFGKPVTLSCSQTLNHNVMYWYQQKSSQAPKLLFHYYDKDFNNEADTPDNFQSRRPNTSFCFLDIRSPGLGDTAMYLCATSSPGLAENYEQYFGPGTRLTVT.

This clone was seen a handful of times. The V and J genes are TRBV29-1 and TRBJ1-5; D is ambiguous. V shed 5 bases and J shed 2 bases, with 16 bases lying between them. The CDR3 sequence is 15 residues long. Germline-derived CDR1 and CDR2 are SQVTM and ANQGSEA. The CDR3 protein is CSVSSAGRGNQPQHF. In DNA form, the CDR3 reads TGCAGCGTTAGCTCGGCTGGGAGGGGCAATCAGCCCCAGCATTTT. The entire variable domain, with the rest obtained from reference TRBV29-1 and TRBJ1-5, is as follows: SAVISQKPSRDICQRGTSLTIQCQVDSQVTMMFWYRQQPGQSLTLIATANQGSEATYESGFVIDKFPISRPNLTFSTLTVSNMSPEDSSIYLCSVSSAGRGNQPQHFGDGTRLSIL.

This chain uses TRBV9 with TRBJ2-2; TRBD2 might be the D (6 bases). Germline values: CDR1 SGDLS, CDR2 YYNGEE. Trimming took 2 bases from V and 2 from J, leaving 10 bases between them. The CDR3 covers 15 residues. CDR3 in amino acids: CASSVGGSNTGELFF. In DNA form, the CDR3 reads TGTGCCAGCAGCGTGGGGGGATCAAACACCGGGGAGCTGTTTTTT.